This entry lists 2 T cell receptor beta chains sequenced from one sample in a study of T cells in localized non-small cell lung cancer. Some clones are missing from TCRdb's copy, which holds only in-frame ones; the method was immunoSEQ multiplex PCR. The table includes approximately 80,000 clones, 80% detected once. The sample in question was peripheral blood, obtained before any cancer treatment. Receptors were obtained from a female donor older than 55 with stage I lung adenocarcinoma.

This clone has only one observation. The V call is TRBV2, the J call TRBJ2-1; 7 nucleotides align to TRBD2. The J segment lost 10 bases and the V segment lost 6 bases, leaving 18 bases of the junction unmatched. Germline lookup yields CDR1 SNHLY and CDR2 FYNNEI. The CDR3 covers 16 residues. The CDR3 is CASRKRGGDLNGEQFF. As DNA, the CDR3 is TGTGCCAGCAGGAAGCGGGGCGGGGACTTAAATGGGGAGCAGTTCTTC.

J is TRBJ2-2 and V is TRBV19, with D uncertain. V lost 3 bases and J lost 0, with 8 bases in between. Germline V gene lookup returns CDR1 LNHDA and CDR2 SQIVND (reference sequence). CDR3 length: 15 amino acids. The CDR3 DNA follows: TGTGCCAGTAGTATCGGGCCGCCGAACACCGGGGAGCTGTTTTTT. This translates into CASSIGPPNTGELFF.